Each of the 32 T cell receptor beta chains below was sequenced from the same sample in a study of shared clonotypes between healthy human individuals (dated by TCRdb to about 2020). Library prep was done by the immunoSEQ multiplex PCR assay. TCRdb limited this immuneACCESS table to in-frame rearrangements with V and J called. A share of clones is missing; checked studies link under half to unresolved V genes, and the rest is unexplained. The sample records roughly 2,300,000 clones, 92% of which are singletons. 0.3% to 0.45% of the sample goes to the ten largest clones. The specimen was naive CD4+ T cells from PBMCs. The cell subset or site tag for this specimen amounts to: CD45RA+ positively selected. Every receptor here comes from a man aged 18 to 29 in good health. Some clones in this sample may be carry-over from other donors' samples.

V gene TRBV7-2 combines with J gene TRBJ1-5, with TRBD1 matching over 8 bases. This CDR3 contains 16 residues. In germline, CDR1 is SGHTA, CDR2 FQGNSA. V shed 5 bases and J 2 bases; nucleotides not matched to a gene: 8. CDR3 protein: CASSPGDRRGNQPQHF. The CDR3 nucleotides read TGTGCCAGCAGCCCCGGGGACAGGAGGGGCAATCAGCCCCAGCATTTT.

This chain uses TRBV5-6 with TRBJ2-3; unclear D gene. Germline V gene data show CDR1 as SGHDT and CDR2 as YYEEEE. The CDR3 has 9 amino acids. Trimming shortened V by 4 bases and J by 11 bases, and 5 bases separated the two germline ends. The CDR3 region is CASSNLQYF. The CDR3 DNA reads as TGTGCCAGCAGCAACTTGCAGTATTTT.

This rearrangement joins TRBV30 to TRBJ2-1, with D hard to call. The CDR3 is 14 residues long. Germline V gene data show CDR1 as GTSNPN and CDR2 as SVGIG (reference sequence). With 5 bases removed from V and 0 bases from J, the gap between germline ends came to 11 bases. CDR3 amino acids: CAWRALSSYNEQFF. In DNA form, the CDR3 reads TGTGCCTGGCGAGCGCTGAGCTCCTACAATGAGCAGTTCTTC.

The CDR3 bases are TGCGCCAGCAGCCAAGTGAGGAGAATAACCAACACTGAAGCTTTCTTT. Translated, it gives CASSQVRRITNTEAFF. V gene TRBV4-1 combines with J gene TRBJ1-1; D not resolved. Germline lookup yields CDR1 MGHRA and CDR2 YSYEKL. V was pared by 1 base and J by 2 bases, with 14 bases between. CDR3 size: 16 residues.

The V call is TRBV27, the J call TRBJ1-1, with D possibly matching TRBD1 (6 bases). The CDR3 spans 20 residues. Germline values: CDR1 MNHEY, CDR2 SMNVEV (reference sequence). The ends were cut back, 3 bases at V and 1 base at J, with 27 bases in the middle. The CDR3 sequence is CASSFRALLTGIGTNTEAFF. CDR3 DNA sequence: TGTGCCAGCAGTTTCCGCGCCCTCCTTACAGGGATTGGGACGAACACTGAAGCTTTCTTT.

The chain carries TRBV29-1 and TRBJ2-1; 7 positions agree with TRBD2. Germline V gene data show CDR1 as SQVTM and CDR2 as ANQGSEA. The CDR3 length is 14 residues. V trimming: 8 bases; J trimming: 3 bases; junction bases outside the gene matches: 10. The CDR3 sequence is CSSRRAGDYNEQFF. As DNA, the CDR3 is TGCAGCAGCCGCAGGGCGGGAGACTACAATGAGCAGTTCTTC.

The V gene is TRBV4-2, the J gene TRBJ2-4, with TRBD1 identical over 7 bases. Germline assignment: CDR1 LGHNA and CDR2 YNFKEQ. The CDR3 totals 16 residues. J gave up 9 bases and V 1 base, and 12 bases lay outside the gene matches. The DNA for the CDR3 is TGTGCCAGCAGCCAAGGAGGAGACAGGGTCGTTGGCATTCAGTACTTC. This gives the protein CASSQGGDRVVGIQYF.

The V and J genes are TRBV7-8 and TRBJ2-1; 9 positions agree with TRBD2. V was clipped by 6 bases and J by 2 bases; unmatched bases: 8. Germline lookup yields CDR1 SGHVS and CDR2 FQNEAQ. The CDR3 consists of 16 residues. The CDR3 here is CASRYDLAGPYNEQFF. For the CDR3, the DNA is TGTGCCAGCAGATACGATCTAGCGGGACCCTACAATGAGCAGTTCTTC.

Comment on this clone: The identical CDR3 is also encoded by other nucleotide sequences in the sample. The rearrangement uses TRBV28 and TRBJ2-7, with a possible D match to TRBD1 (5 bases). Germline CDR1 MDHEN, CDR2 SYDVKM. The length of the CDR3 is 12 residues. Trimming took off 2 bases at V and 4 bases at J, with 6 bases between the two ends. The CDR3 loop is CASSLKGYEQYF. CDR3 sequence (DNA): TGTGCCAGCAGTTTAAAGGGGTACGAGCAGTACTTC.

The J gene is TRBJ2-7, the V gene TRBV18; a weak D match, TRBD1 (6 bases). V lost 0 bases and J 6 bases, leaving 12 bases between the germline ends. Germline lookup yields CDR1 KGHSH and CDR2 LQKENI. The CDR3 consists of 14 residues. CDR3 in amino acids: CASSPPIQGSEQYF. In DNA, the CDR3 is TGTGCCAGCTCACCACCGATCCAGGGGTCCGAGCAGTACTTC.

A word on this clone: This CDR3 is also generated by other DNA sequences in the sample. This CDR3 reads CASSPPGGSQPQHF. Here the CDR3 DNA reads TGTGCCAGCAGCCCGCCGGGGGGAAGCCAGCCCCAGCATTTT. V gene TRBV28 combines with J gene TRBJ1-5; a possible D gene is TRBD1 (5 bases). Germline lookup yields CDR1 MDHEN and CDR2 SYDVKM. V was shortened by 6 bases and J by 7 bases, with 16 bases between the two germline ends. The CDR3 consists of 14 residues.

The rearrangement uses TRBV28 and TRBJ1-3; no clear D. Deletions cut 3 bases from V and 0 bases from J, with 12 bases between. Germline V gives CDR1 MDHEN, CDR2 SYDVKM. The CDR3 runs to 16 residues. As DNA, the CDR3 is TGTGCCAGCAGTTTCTTACAAGGCCACTCTGGAAACACCATATATTTT. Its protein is CASSFLQGHSGNTIYF.

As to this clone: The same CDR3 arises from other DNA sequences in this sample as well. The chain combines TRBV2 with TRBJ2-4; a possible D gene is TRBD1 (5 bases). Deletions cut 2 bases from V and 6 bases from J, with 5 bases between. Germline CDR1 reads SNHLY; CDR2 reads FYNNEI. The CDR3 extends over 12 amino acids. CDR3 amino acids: CASSEQGNIQYF. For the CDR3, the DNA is TGTGCCAGCAGTGAACAGGGAAACATTCAGTACTTC. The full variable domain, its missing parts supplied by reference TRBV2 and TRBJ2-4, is EPEVTQTPSHQVTQMGQEVILRCVPISNHLYFYWYRQILGQKVEFLVSFYNNEISEKSEIFDDQFSVERPDGSNFTLKIRSTKLEDSAMYFCASSEQGNIQYFGAGTRLSVL.

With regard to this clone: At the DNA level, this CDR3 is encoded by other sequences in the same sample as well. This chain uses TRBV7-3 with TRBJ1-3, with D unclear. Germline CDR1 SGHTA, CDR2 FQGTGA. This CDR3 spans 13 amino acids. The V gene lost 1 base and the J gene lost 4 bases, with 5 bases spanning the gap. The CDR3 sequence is CASSLSQGNTIYF. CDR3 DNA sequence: TGTGCCAGCAGCTTAAGTCAGGGAAACACCATATATTTT.

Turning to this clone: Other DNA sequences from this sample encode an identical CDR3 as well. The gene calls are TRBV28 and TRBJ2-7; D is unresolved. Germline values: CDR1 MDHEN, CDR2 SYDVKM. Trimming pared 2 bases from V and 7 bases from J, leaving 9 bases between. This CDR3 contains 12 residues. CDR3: CASSLNAREQYF. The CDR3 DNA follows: TGTGCCAGCAGTTTAAACGCTCGAGAGCAGTACTTC.

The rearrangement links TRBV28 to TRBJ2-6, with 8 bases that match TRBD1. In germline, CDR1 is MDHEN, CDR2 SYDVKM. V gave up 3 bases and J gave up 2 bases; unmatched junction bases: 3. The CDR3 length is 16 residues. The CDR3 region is CASSFVTGAGANVLTF. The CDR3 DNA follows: TGTGCCAGCAGTTTCGTGACAGGGGCTGGGGCCAACGTCCTGACTTTC.

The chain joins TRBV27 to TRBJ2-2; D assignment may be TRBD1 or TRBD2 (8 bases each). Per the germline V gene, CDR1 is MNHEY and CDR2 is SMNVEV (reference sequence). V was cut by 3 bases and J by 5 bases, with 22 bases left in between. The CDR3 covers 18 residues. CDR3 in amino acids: CASSFDGRGPGGTGELFF. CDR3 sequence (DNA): TGTGCCAGCAGTTTTGACGGCAGGGGGCCGGGAGGGACCGGGGAGCTGTTTTTT.

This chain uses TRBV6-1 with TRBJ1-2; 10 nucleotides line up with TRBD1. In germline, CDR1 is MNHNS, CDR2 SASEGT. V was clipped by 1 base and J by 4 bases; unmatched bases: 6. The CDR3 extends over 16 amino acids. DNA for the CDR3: TGTGCCAGCAGTGAAGATGGGACAGGGGCCTCCTATGGCTACACCTTC. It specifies CASSEDGTGASYGYTF.

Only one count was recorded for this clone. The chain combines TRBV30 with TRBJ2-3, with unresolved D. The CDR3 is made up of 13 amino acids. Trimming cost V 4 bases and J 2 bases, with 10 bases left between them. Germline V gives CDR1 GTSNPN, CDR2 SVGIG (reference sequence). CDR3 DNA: TGTGCCTGGACCGGAATTTTCACAGATACGCAGTATTTT. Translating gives CAWTGIFTDTQYF. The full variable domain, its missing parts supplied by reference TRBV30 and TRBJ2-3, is SQTIHQWPATLVQPVGSPLSLECTVEGTSNPNLYWYRQAAGRGLQLLFYSVGIGQISSEVPQNLSASRPQDRQFILSSKKLLLSDSGFYLCAWTGIFTDTQYFGPGTRLTVL.

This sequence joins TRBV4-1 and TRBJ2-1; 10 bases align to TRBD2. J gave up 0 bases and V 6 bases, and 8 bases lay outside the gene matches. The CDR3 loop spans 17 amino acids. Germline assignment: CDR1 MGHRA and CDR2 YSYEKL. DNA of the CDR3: TGCGCCAGCAGACCGGGACTAGCGTTAAGCTCCTACAATGAGCAGTTCTTC. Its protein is CASRPGLALSSYNEQFF.

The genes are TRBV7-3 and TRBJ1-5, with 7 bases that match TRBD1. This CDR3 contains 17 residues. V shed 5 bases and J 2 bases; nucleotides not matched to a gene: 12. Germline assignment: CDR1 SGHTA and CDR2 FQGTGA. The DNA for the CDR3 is TGTGCCAGCAGCGAAAACAGGGGATTCGTTGGCAATCAGCCCCAGCATTTT. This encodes CASSENRGFVGNQPQHF.

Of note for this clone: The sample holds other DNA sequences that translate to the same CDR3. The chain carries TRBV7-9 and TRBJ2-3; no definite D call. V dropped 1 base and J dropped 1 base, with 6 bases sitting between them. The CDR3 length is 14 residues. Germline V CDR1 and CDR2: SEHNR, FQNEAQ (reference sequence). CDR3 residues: CASSLGAGTDTQYF. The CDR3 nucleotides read TGTGCCAGCAGCTTAGGGGCCGGCACAGATACGCAGTATTTT. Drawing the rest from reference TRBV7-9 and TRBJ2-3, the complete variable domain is DTGVSQNPRHKITKRGQNVTFRCDPISEHNRLYWYRQTLGQGPEFLTYFQNEAQLEKSRLLSDRFSAERPKGSFSTLEIQRTEQGDSAMYLCASSLGAGTDTQYFGPGTRLTVL.

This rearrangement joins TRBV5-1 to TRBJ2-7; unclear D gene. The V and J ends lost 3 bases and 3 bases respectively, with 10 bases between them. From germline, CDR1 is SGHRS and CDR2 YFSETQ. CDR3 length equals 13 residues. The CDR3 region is CASSSDPDYEQYF. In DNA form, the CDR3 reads TGCGCCAGCAGCTCCGACCCAGACTACGAGCAGTACTTC. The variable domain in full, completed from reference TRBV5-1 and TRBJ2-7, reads KAGVTQTPRYLIKTRGQQVTLSCSPISGHRSVSWYQQTPGQGLQFLFEYFSETQRNKGNFPGRFSGRQFSNSRSEMNVSTLELGDSALYLCASSSDPDYEQYFGPGTRLTVT.

The CDR3 DNA sequence: TGCGCCAGCAGCCAAGGGAGGACGTCGAACACTGAAGCTTTCTTT. Encoded protein: CASSQGRTSNTEAFF. The V call is TRBV4-3, the J call TRBJ1-1; D gene ambiguous. Germline CDR1 and CDR2: LGHNA and YSLEER. With 1 base removed from V and 1 base from J, the gap between germline ends came to 10 bases. The CDR3 is 15 amino acids.

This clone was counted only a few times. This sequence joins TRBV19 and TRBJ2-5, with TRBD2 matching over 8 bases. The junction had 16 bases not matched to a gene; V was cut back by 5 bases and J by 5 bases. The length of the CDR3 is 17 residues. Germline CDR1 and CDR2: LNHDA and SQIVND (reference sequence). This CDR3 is CASSPLRPSRGGETQYF. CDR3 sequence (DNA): TGTGCCAGTAGTCCGTTGCGTCCGTCCCGCGGGGGGGAGACCCAGTACTTC.

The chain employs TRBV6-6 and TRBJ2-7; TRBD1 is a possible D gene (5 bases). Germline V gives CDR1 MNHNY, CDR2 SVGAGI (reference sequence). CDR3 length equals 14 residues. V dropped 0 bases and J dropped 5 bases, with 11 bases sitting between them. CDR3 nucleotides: TGTGCCAGCAGTTACTCGTGGGGCAGGGACGAGCAGTACTTC. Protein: CASSYSWGRDEQYF.

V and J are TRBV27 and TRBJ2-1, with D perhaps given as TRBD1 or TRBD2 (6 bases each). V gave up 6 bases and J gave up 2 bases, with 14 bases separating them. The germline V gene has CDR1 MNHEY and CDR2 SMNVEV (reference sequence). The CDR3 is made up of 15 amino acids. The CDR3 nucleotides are TGTGCCAGCAGCGCCTTGGGGGGCCCCTACAATGAGCAGTTCTTC. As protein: CASSALGGPYNEQFF.

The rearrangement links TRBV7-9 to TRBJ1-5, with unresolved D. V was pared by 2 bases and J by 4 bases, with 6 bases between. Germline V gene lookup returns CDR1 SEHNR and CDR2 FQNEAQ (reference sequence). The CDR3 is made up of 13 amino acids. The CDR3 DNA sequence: TGTGCCAGCAGCTTATTCTGGAATCAGCCCCAGCATTTT. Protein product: CASSLFWNQPQHF.

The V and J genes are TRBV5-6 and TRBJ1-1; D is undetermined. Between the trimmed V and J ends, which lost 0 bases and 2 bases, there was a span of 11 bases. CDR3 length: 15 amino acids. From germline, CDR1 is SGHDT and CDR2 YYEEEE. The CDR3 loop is CASSLGQVRNTEAFF. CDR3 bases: TGTGCCAGCAGCTTGGGGCAGGTCCGTAACACTGAAGCTTTCTTT.

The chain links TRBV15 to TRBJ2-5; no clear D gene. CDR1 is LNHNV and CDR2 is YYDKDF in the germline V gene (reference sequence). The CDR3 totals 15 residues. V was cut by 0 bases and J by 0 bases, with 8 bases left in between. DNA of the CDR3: TGTGCCACCAGCAGAGATAGCCAGCACCAAGAGACCCAGTACTTC. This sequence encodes CATSRDSQHQETQYF.

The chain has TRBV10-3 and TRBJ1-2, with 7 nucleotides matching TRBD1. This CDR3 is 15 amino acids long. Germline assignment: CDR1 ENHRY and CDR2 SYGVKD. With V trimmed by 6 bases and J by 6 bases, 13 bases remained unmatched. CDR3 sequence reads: CAIRTTRDSLNGYTF. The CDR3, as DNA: TGTGCCATCAGAACTACCCGGGACAGCCTAAATGGCTACACCTTC.

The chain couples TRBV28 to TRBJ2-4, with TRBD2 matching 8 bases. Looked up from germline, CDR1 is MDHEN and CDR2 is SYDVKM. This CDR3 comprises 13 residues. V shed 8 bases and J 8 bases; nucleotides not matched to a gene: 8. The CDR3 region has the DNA TGTGCCAGCGGACAAGCGGGAGTAGACATTCAGTACTTC. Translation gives CASGQAGVDIQYF.